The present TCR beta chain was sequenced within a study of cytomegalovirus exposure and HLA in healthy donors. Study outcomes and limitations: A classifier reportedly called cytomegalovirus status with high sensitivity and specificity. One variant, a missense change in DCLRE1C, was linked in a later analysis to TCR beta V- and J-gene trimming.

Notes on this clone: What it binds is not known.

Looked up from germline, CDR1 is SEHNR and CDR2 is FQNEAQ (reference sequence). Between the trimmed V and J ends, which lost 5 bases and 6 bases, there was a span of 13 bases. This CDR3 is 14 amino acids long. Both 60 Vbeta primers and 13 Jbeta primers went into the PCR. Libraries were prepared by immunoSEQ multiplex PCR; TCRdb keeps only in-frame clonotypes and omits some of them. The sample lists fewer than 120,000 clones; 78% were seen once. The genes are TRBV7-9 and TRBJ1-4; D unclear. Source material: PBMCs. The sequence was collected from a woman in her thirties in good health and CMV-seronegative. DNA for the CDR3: TGTGCCAGCAGCCGAATTGGCGGGGATGAAAAACTGTTTTTT. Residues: CASSRIGGDEKLFF.